Listed here are 6 T cell receptor beta chains from one sample, sequenced in a study of low-dose radiotherapy and immunotherapy resistance in tumors. Alpha- and beta-chain coverage of first-strand cDNA came from TRAV- and TRBV-specific primers. The authors amplified TCRs for approximately 20 PCR cycles with a constant-region primer and a V-primer adapter. TCRdb itself ran the reads through MiXCR, one entry per CDR3 protein. Of 9,500 to 15,000 distinct CDR3 sequences in the sample, about four fifths were seen once. All receptors come from a human donor with advanced metastatic prostate, ovarian, gallbladder or colorectal cancer (not recorded which). This table probably holds off-target reads from a library built for another chain.

The J gene is TRBJ2-7, the V gene TRBV28; D might be TRBD1 (6 bases). From germline, CDR1 is MDHEN and CDR2 SYDVKM. The CDR3 runs to 11 residues. CDR3 in amino acids: CGTTGSYEQYF. For the CDR3, the DNA is TGTGGAACTACAGGGTCCTACGAGCAGTACTTC.

CDR3 loop: CASSFMGGTAKNIQYF. The DNA of the CDR3 is TGTGCCAGCAGTTTTATGGGCGGGACAGCCAAAAACATTCAGTACTTC. This chain links TRBV28 with TRBJ2-4, with a weak D call TRBD2 (6 bases). Per the germline V gene, CDR1 is MDHEN and CDR2 is SYDVKM. The CDR3 runs 16 residues. V lost 3 bases to trimming and J lost 0 bases, with 12 bases between them.

A remark on this clonotype: An end of the junction does not agree with germline; a read error may underlie this. The chain links TRBV10-3 to TRBJ2-1, with TRBD1 matching over 8 bases. The CDR3 sequence is 14 residues long. Germline assignment: CDR1 ENHRY and CDR2 SYGVKD. The CDR3: CAISEDRAGDEQFF. CDR3 coding DNA: TGTGCGATCAGTGAGGACAGGGCCGGCGATGAGCAGTTCTTC.

J is TRBJ2-3 and V is TRBV29-1, with D perhaps assigned TRBD1 or TRBD2 (6 bases each). The germline V gene encodes CDR1 SQVTM and CDR2 ANQGSEA. Between the trimmed V and J ends, which lost 5 bases and 3 bases, there was a span of 12 bases. The CDR3 has 13 residues. In DNA form, the CDR3 reads TGCAGCGTTCTAAGGGGGGAGACAGATACGCAGTATTTT. Translation: CSVLRGETDTQYF.

V is TRBV7-2 and J is TRBJ1-2; D is unresolved. The germline V gene encodes CDR1 SGHTA and CDR2 FQGNSA. V gave up 1 base and J gave up 2 bases, with 8 bases separating them. The CDR3 is 14 residues long. Here the CDR3 DNA reads TGTGCCAGCAGCTTAGGTACCAGAAACTATGGCTACACCTTC. This encodes CASSLGTRNYGYTF.

The rearrangement joins TRBV27 to TRBJ2-1; D remains unclear. The CDR3 is 10 residues long. Germline V lookup: CDR1 MNHEY, CDR2 SMNVEV (reference sequence). Deletions cut 8 bases from V and 8 bases from J, with 7 bases between. CDR3 DNA sequence: TGTGCCAGCGGGTGGGATGAGCAGTTCTTC. Residues: CASGWDEQFF.